One T cell receptor (beta chain) is described in this entry. The sample belongs to a study of blood T cells in healthy people across ages. The CDR3 is 15 residues long. V lost 0 bases to trimming and J lost 13 bases; unmatched junction nucleotides: 11. CDR1 is SGHRS and CDR2 is YFSETQ in the germline V gene. The study drew donors from healthy Caucasian individuals in Russia aged roughly 6 to 90. Donors each provided roughly 11 milliliters of peripheral blood. With each sample, at least 5 micrograms of total RNA were extracted. A second PCR, run for about 6 to 11 cycles, used a sample-barcoded 5' primer plus a J-beta primer mix. Each cDNA molecule was tagged by a template-switch adaptor with 12 random nucleotides. MiXCR was run by TCRdb on the 5' RACE reads, yielding one entry per CDR3 protein. The sample contains about 800,000 distinct CDR3 sequences, about 42% of which appear only once.

This sequence joins TRBV5-1 and TRBJ2-1, with TRBD1 matching 9 bases. What was sequenced was blood. The receptor was isolated from a man older than 75 in good health. The CDR3 sequence: CASSLEGQGQETQFF. The DNA of the CDR3 is TGCGCCAGCAGCTTGGAGGGACAGGGTCAGGAGACCCAGTTCTTC.